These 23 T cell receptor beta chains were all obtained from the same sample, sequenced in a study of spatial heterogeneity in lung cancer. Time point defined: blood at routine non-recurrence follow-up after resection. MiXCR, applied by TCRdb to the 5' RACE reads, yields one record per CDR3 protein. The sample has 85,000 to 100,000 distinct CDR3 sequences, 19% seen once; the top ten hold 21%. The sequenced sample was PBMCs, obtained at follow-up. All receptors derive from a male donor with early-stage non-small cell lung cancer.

CDR3 in DNA: TGTGCCAGCAGACAGGGACTCAACAATGAGCAGTTCTTC. The encoded protein is CASRQGLNNEQFF. The chain combines TRBV12-3 or TRBV12-4 with TRBJ2-1; D assignment may be TRBD1 or TRBD2 (6 bases each). The CDR3 consists of 13 residues. V lost 6 bases and J lost 5, with 11 bases in between.

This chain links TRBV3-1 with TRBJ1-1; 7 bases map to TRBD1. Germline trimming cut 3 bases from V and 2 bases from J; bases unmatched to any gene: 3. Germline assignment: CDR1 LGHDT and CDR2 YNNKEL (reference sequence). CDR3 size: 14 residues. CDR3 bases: TGTGCCAGCAGCCAGGGACAGACCAACACTGAAGCTTTCTTT. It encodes CASSQGQTNTEAFF.

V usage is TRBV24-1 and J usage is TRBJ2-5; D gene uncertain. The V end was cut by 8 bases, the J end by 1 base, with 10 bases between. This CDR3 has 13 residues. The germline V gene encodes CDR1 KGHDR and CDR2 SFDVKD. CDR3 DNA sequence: TGTGCCACCAACCGCGCTGCCCAAGAGACCCAGTACTTC. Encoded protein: CATNRAAQETQYF.

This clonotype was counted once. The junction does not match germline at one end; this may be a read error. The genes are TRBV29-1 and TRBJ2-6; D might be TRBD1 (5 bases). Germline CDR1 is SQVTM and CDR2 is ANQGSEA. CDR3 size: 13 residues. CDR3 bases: TGCAGCGTCCACGTATCTGGGGCCAACGTCCTGACTTTT. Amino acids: CSVHVSGANVLTF.

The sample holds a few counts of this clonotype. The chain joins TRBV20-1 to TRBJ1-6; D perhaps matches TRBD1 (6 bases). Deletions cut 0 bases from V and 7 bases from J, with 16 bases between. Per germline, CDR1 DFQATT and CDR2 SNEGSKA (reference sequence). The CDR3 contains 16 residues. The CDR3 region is CSAREQGGFGNSPLHF. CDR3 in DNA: TGCAGTGCTAGAGAACAGGGCGGTTTTGGGAATTCACCCCTCCACTTT.

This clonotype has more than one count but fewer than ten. The CDR3 region has the DNA TGTGCCAGCAGCCCCGCTGGCACAGATACGCAGTATTTT. Translation: CASSPAGTDTQYF. This chain connects TRBV7-9 to TRBJ2-3; unclear D gene. The germline V gene encodes CDR1 SEHNR and CDR2 FQNEAQ (reference sequence). The CDR3 is 13 amino acids. V was shortened by 5 bases and J by 1 base, with 7 bases between the two germline ends.

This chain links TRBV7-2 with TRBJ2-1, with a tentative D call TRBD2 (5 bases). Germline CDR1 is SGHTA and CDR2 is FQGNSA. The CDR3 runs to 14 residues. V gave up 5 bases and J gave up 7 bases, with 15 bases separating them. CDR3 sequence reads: CASSHTRAGNEQFF. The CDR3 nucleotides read TGTGCCAGCAGCCATACTAGGGCTGGAAATGAGCAGTTCTTC. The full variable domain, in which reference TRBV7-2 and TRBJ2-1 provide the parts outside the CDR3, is GAGVSQSPSNKVTEKGKDVELRCDPISGHTALYWYRQSLGQGLEFLIYFQGNSAPDKSGLPSDRFSAERTGGSVSTLTIQRTQQEDSAVYLCASSHTRAGNEQFFGPGTRLTVL.

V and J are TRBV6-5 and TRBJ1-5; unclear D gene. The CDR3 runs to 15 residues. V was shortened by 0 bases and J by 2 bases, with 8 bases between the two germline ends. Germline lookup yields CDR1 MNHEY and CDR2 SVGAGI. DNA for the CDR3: TGTGCCAGCAGTTACTCGCGGCAGGGCAATCAGCCCCAGCATTTT. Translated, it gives CASSYSRQGNQPQHF.

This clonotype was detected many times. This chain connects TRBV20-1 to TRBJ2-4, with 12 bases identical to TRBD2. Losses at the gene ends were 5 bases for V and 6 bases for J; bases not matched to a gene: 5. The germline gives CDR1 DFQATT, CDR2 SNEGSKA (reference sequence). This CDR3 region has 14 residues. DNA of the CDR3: TGCAGTGCTCTCCGGACTAGCGGGGTAAACATTCAGTACTTC. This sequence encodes CSALRTSGVNIQYF.

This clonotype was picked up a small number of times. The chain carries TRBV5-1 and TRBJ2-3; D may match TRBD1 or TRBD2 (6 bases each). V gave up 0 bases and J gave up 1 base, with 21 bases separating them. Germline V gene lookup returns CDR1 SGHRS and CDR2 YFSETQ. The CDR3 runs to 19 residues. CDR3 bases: TGCGCCAGCAGCTTGGTAGGGTCGCGCGGGACACTAGGCACAGATACGCAGTATTTT. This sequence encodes CASSLVGSRGTLGTDTQYF. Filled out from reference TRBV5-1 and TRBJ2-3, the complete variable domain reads KAGVTQTPRYLIKTRGQQVTLSCSPISGHRSVSWYQQTPGQGLQFLFEYFSETQRNKGNFPGRFSGRQFSNSRSEMNVSTLELGDSALYLCASSLVGSRGTLGTDTQYFGPGTRLTVL.

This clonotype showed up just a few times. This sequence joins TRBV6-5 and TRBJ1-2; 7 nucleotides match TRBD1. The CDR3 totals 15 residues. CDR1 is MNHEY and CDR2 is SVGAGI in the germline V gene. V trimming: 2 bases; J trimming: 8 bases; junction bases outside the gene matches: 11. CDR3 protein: CASSYEGQATGGYTF. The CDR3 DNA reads TGTGCCAGCAGTTACGAAGGACAGGCCACCGGGGGCTACACCTTC.

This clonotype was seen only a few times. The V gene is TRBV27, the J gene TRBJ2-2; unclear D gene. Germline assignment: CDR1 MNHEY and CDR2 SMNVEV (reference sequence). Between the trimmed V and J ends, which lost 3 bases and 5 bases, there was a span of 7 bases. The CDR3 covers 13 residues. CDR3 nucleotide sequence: TGTGCCAGCAGTTTCCAAATAACCGGGGAGCTGTTTTTT. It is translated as CASSFQITGELFF.

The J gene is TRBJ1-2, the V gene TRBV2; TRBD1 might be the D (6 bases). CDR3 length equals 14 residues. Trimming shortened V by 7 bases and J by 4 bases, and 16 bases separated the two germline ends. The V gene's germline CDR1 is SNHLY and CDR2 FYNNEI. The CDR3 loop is CASILQGSRYGYTF. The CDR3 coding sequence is TGTGCCAGCATATTACAGGGATCCCGCTATGGCTACACCTTC.

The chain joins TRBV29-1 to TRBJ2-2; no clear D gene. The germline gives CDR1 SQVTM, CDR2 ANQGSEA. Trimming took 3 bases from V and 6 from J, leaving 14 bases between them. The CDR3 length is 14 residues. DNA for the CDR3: TGCAGCGTTGATTCGTACGGAGACGCCGGGGAGCTGTTTTTT. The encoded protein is CSVDSYGDAGELFF.

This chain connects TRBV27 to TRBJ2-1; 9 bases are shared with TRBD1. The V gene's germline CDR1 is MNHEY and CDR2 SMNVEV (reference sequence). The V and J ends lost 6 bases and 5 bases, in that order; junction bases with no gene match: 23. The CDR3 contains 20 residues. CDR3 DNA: TGTGCCAGCAGCCAAGACGGGACAGGGTTTCTTCGGGTGGGCCACAATGAGCAGTTCTTC. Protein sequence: CASSQDGTGFLRVGHNEQFF.

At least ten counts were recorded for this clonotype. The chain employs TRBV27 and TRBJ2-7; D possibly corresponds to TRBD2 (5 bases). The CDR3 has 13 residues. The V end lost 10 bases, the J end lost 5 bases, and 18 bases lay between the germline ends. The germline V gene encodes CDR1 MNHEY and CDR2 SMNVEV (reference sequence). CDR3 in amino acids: CATTGSGINEQYF. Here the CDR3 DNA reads TGTGCCACCACTGGAAGCGGTATAAACGAGCAGTACTTC.

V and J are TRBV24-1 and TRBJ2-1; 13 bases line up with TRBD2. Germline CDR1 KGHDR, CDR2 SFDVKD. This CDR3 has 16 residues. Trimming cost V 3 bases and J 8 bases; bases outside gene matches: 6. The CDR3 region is CATSDSGTSGIYEQFF. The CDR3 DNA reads TGTGCCACCAGTGATAGCGGGACTAGCGGGATTTATGAGCAGTTCTTC.

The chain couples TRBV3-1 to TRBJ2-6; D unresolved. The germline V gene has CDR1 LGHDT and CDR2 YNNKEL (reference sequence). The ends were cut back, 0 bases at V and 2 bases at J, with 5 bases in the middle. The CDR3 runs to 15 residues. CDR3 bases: TGTGCCAGCAGCCAAGAGAGAGCTGGGGCCAACGTCCTGACTTTC. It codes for CASSQERAGANVLTF.

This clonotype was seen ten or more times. Here the CDR3 reads CASSEGTGGEKLFF. The CDR3 nucleotides read TGCGCCAGCAGTGAGGGGACAGGGGGCGAAAAACTGTTTTTT. The chain links TRBV10-1 to TRBJ1-4; 12 bases are a match to TRBD1. Germline V gene sequence: CDR1 WNHNN, CDR2 SYGVQD (reference sequence). The CDR3 has 14 amino acids. V lost 2 bases and J lost 8; bases outside the gene matches: 0.

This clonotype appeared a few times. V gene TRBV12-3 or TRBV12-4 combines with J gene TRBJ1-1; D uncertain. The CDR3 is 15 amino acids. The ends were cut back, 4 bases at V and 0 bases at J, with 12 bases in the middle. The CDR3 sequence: CASSSPGRMNTEAFF. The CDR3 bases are TGTGCCAGCAGTTCGCCCGGCAGGATGAACACTGAAGCTTTCTTT.

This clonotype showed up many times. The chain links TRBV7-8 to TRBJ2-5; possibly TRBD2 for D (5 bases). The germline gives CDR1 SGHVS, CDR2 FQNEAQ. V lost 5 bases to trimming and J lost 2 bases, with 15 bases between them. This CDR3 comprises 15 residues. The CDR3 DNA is TGTGCCAGCAGCCCTTCATACACTAGTCAAGAGACCCAGTACTTC. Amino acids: CASSPSYTSQETQYF.

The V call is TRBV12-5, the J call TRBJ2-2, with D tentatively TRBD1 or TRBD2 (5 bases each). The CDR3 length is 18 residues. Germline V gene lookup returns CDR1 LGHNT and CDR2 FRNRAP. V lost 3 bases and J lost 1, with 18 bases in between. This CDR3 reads CASGFIIDGTVNTGELFF. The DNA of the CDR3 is TGTGCTAGTGGTTTCATTATCGATGGGACCGTGAACACCGGGGAGCTGTTTTTT.

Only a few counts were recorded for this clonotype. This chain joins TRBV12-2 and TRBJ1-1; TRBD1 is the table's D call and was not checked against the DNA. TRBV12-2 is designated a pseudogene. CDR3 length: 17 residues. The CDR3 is CASRLRGDGDLNTEAFF. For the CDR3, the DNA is TGTGCAAGTCGCCTTCGGGGGGACGGAGACTTGAACACTGAAGCTTTCTTT.